These 24 T cell receptor beta chains came from one sample sequenced in a study of blood T cell repertoires in COVID-19. Assay used: immunoSEQ multiplex PCR; TCRdb lists only in-frame clones, some missing. The table lists 30,000 to 40,000 clones, 75% to 85% of them singletons. Input material: peripheral blood. The receptor set was obtained from a woman between 65 and 79 years old with acute or convalescent COVID-19.

This clone came up a few times. V usage is TRBV10-3 and J usage is TRBJ1-5; D unresolved. The CDR3 runs to 14 residues. Germline CDR1 ENHRY, CDR2 SYGVKD. V was trimmed by 10 bases and J by 2 bases, leaving 15 bases between them. CDR3 DNA sequence: TGTGCCAGCACAGCAGAGCGGGGCAATCAGCCCCAGCATTTT. The encoded protein is CASTAERGNQPQHF.

This sequence joins TRBV9 and TRBJ2-1; 10 nucleotides agree with TRBD1. Germline V CDR1 and CDR2: SGDLS, YYNGEE. The CDR3 contains 15 residues. J was trimmed by 9 bases and V by 2 bases; bases with no gene match: 8. The CDR3: CASSVRDRGGGEQFF. CDR3 coding DNA: TGTGCCAGCAGCGTCCGGGACAGGGGTGGTGGTGAGCAGTTCTTC. The whole variable domain, filled in from reference TRBV9 and TRBJ2-1, reads DSGVTQTPKHLITATGQRVTLRCSPRSGDLSVYWYQQSLDQGLQFLIQYYNGEERAKGNILERFSAQQFPDLHSELNLSSLELGDSALYFCASSVRDRGGGEQFFGPGTRLTVL.

The chain carries TRBV2 and TRBJ2-2; 11 bases line up with TRBD2. With 2 bases clipped from V and 4 bases from J, the junction kept 6 bases outside the gene matches. The CDR3 contains 17 residues. Germline V gene lookup returns CDR1 SNHLY and CDR2 FYNNEI. The CDR3 sequence is CASSETLAGGITGELFF. For the CDR3, the DNA is TGTGCCAGCAGTGAAACGTTAGCGGGAGGGATCACCGGGGAGCTGTTTTTT.

The J gene is TRBJ2-1, the V gene TRBV5-1, with TRBD2 matching 10 bases. The germline V gene encodes CDR1 SGHRS and CDR2 YFSETQ. The CDR3 is 16 amino acids. V lost 0 bases to trimming and J lost 4 bases; unmatched junction nucleotides: 4. The CDR3 nucleotides are TGCGCCAGCAGCTTGGCGGCTAGCGGGAGATACAATGAGCAGTTCTTC. Amino acids: CASSLAASGRYNEQFF.

This chain uses TRBV7-8 with TRBJ1-4; 9 nucleotides match TRBD1. The length of the CDR3 is 14 residues. Trimming cost V 5 bases and J 6 bases; bases outside gene matches: 4. Germline-derived CDR1 and CDR2 are SGHVS and FQNEAQ. The CDR3 coding sequence is TGTGCCAGCAGCGCCCGGGACAGGGATGAAAAACTGTTTTTT. Its translation: CASSARDRDEKLFF. Together with reference TRBV7-8 and TRBJ1-4, the CDR3 gives the full variable domain: GAGVSQSPRYKVAKRGQDVALRCDPISGHVSLFWYQQALGQGPEFLTYFQNEAQLDKSGLPSDRFFAERPEGSVSTLKIQRTQQEDSAVYLCASSARDRDEKLFFGSGTQLSVL.

V usage is TRBV11-2 and J usage is TRBJ2-7, with TRBD2 as a possible D gene (6 bases). Germline CDR1 and CDR2: SGHAT and FQNNGV. The CDR3 totals 15 residues. The V end lost 4 bases, the J end lost 4 bases, and 17 bases lay between the germline ends. CDR3 in amino acids: CASSSVEGRRYEQYF. The CDR3 coding sequence is TGTGCCAGCAGCTCAGTCGAAGGGAGGAGGTACGAGCAGTACTTC.

This clone was detected a few times. V usage is TRBV2 and J usage is TRBJ1-2; TRBD1 is a possible D gene (5 bases). This CDR3 is built from 15 residues. Deletions cut 6 bases from V and 0 bases from J, with 14 bases between. Germline CDR1 reads SNHLY; CDR2 reads FYNNEI. The CDR3 bases are TGTGCCAGCAGATTAGTCAGGGAAGCTAACTATGGCTACACCTTC. Protein sequence: CASRLVREANYGYTF. Full variable domain (rest looked up from reference TRBV2 and TRBJ1-2): EPEVTQTPSHQVTQMGQEVILRCVPISNHLYFYWYRQILGQKVEFLVSFYNNEISEKSEIFDDQFSVERPDGSNFTLKIRSTKLEDSAMYFCASRLVREANYGYTFGSGTRLTVV.

This clone was recorded once. The V gene is TRBV19, the J gene TRBJ1-1; a weak D match, TRBD1 (6 bases). Germline V CDR1 and CDR2: LNHDA, SQIVND (reference sequence). The CDR3 spans 14 residues. Trimming left V 8 bases short and J 0 bases short, with 13 bases between. CDR3 protein: CASFVRGLNTEAFF. The CDR3 nucleotides are TGTGCCAGTTTCGTCAGGGGCTTGAACACTGAAGCTTTCTTT.

This chain joins TRBV3-1 (or the pseudogene TRBV3-2) and TRBJ2-7; weak D call: TRBD2 (5 bases). The ends were cut back, 7 bases at V and 0 bases at J, with 13 bases in the middle. In germline, CDR1 is LGHDT, CDR2 YNNKEL (reference sequence). The CDR3 extends over 14 amino acids. The CDR3 is CASKAEPPSYEQYF. CDR3 DNA sequence: TGTGCCAGCAAAGCGGAGCCGCCCTCCTACGAGCAGTACTTC.

This clone was counted a few times. This rearrangement joins TRBV7-9 to TRBJ2-2, with 9 bases lining up with TRBD1. The J segment lost 6 bases and the V segment lost 5 bases, leaving 4 bases of the junction unmatched. The CDR3 loop spans 14 amino acids. Germline CDR1 reads SEHNR; CDR2 reads FQNEAQ (reference sequence). The CDR3 protein is CASSRGQGPGELFF. CDR3 coding DNA: TGTGCCAGCAGCCGGGGACAGGGACCCGGGGAGCTGTTTTTT.

The rearrangement uses TRBV5-8 and TRBJ2-1; 9 bases map to TRBD1. The CDR3 length is 13 residues. Germline V CDR1 and CDR2: SGHTS, YDEGEE. Trimming cost V 4 bases and J 13 bases; bases outside gene matches: 9. CDR3 sequence: CASSGTGRRDQFF. The CDR3 DNA is TGTGCCAGCAGCGGGACAGGGAGGCGCGACCAGTTCTTC.

This chain connects TRBV19 to TRBJ2-4, with 7 bases aligning to TRBD2. The trim removed 3 bases at V and 2 bases at J, leaving 7 bases unmatched. This CDR3 region has 16 residues. Germline V gene data show CDR1 as LNHDA and CDR2 as SQIVND (reference sequence). The CDR3 region is CASSMLGGITKNIQYF. CDR3 coding DNA: TGTGCCAGTAGTATGCTCGGGGGGATTACCAAAAACATTCAGTACTTC.

This clone showed up just a few times. This chain joins TRBV3-1 (or the pseudogene TRBV3-2) and TRBJ2-4; 12 nucleotides match TRBD2. The CDR3 is 18 amino acids. The germline V gene encodes CDR1 LGHDT and CDR2 YNNKEL (reference sequence). With 1 base clipped from V and 0 bases from J, the junction kept 4 bases outside the gene matches. The CDR3: CASSQGASGGVAKNIQYF. The CDR3 DNA is TGTGCCAGCAGCCAAGGGGCTAGCGGGGGGGTAGCCAAAAACATTCAGTACTTC.

This chain joins TRBV6-1 and TRBJ1-1; D unclear. The CDR3 consists of 14 residues. V lost 1 base and J 0 bases, leaving 6 bases between the germline ends. Germline V gives CDR1 MNHNS, CDR2 SASEGT. CDR3 nucleotide sequence: TGTGCCAGCAGTGAAGGAGCCCTGAACACTGAAGCTTTCTTT. It yields the protein CASSEGALNTEAFF.

The genes are TRBV7-2 and TRBJ2-3, with D maybe TRBD2 (6 bases). Trimming cost V 1 base and J 11 bases, with 22 bases left between them. Germline values: CDR1 SGHTA, CDR2 FQGNSA. CDR3 size: 16 residues. The CDR3 is CASSLGSLAAQIKQYF. The CDR3 coding sequence is TGTGCCAGCAGCTTAGGAAGTTTAGCGGCCCAGATAAAGCAGTATTTT.

V usage is TRBV29-1 and J usage is TRBJ2-5; 10 bases are shared with TRBD1. Germline V gene sequence: CDR1 SQVTM, CDR2 ANQGSEA. This CDR3 is 14 amino acids long. Trimming took 6 bases from V and 5 from J; bases not matched to a gene: 9. The DNA for the CDR3 is TGCAGCGTCAACCGAGACAGGGGGCAGGAGACCCAGTACTTC. Amino acids: CSVNRDRGQETQYF.

CDR3 sequence (DNA): TGTGCCAGCAGCCGGACTAGCGGGAGTTCAGAGACCCAGTACTTC. The encoded protein is CASSRTSGSSETQYF. This sequence joins TRBV7-9 and TRBJ2-5; 13 positions agree with TRBD2. The CDR3 has 15 residues. Unmatched junction bases numbered 4, after V lost 5 bases and J lost 4 bases. In germline, CDR1 is SEHNR, CDR2 FQNEAQ (reference sequence).

The CDR3 loop reads CASSAGLASYEQYF. CDR3 sequence (DNA): TGTGCCAGCAGCGCGGGCCTGGCATCCTACGAGCAGTACTTC. This sequence joins TRBV7-2 and TRBJ2-7; D is possibly TRBD2 (5 bases). Germline V gene data show CDR1 as SGHTA and CDR2 as FQGNSA. This CDR3 has 14 residues. The V and J ends lost 5 bases and 1 base respectively, with 12 bases between them.

The rearrangement links TRBV19 to TRBJ2-1; D not resolved. V shed 4 bases and J shed 0 bases, with 22 bases lying between them. The germline V gene has CDR1 LNHDA and CDR2 SQIVND (reference sequence). The CDR3 totals 19 residues. CDR3 amino acids: CASSTLTFHVSLSYNEQFF. Here the CDR3 DNA reads TGTGCCAGTAGTACCTTGACATTCCATGTTTCCCTCTCCTACAATGAGCAGTTCTTC.

The chain is built from TRBV6-5 and TRBJ2-7, with D maybe TRBD1 (5 bases). Trimming pared 9 bases from V and 2 bases from J, leaving 11 bases between. Germline loops: CDR1 MNHEY, CDR2 SVGAGI. The CDR3 is 12 amino acids. The CDR3 loop reads CASGPGPYEQYF. The CDR3 coding sequence is TGTGCCAGTGGTCCAGGGCCCTACGAGCAGTACTTC.

The chain carries TRBV5-1 and TRBJ1-5; D is unresolved. The CDR3 consists of 14 residues. The V end was cut by 4 bases, the J end by 3 bases, with 11 bases between. Germline V gene lookup returns CDR1 SGHRS and CDR2 YFSETQ. The DNA of the CDR3 is TGCGCCAGCAGCCCTTCTGGGCCCAATCAGCCCCAGCATTTT. Residues: CASSPSGPNQPQHF.

The chain recombines TRBV27 with TRBJ2-7; weak D call: TRBD1 (6 bases). The germline V and J ends were trimmed by 2 bases and 2 bases, with 13 bases remaining between them. CDR3 length equals 15 residues. Germline assignment: CDR1 MNHEY and CDR2 SMNVEV (reference sequence). The CDR3 loop reads CASSLPGTPTYEQYF. Here the CDR3 DNA reads TGTGCCAGCAGTTTACCCGGGACACCGACCTACGAGCAGTACTTC.

This clone was seen a handful of times. The V call is TRBV5-1, the J call TRBJ1-6; possible D gene TRBD1, 6 bases. Germline V gene lookup returns CDR1 SGHRS and CDR2 YFSETQ. This CDR3 comprises 18 residues. Trimming pared 0 bases from V and 7 bases from J, leaving 20 bases between. The CDR3 sequence is CASSLVSRDTGLNSPLHF. The CDR3 DNA reads TGCGCCAGCAGCTTGGTCAGCCGGGACACCGGATTAAATTCACCCCTCCACTTT.

The chain is built from TRBV6-1 and TRBJ2-3; TRBD2 aligns across 11 bases. Germline assignment: CDR1 MNHNS and CDR2 SASEGT. This CDR3 comprises 17 residues. J gave up 2 bases and V 4 bases, and 8 bases lay outside the gene matches. The chain's CDR3 is CASSARRLAGHTDTQYF. The CDR3 DNA reads as TGTGCCAGCAGTGCCAGACGACTAGCGGGGCACACAGATACGCAGTATTTT.